A single sample is the source of the 13 T cell receptor beta chains below, sequenced in a study of spatial heterogeneity in lung cancer. Time point defined: sample taken at primary tumor resection. From tumor, nontumor lung or frozen PBMC, whole RNA was taken unsorted for sequencing. Via MiXCR, TCRdb re-called the 5' RACE reads, giving one row per CDR3 protein. This sample has about 50,000 distinct CDR3 sequences, with approximately 7.6% found just once. The sequences come from PBMCs, collected at surgery. The source is a female donor with early-stage non-small cell lung cancer.

This clonotype appeared many times. V usage is TRBV10-3 and J usage is TRBJ2-3; D is perhaps TRBD2 (5 bases). Germline V gene lookup returns CDR1 ENHRY and CDR2 SYGVKD. This CDR3 contains 13 residues. Trimming stripped 8 bases from V and 2 bases from J, with 11 bases between. CDR3 bases: TGTGCCATCCGAGGAGGTGACACAGATACGCAGTATTTT. This sequence encodes CAIRGGDTDTQYF.

The J gene is TRBJ2-1, the V gene TRBV7-8; D is unresolved. The CDR3 spans 14 residues. V lost 4 bases and J lost 8, with 15 bases in between. Per the germline V gene, CDR1 is SGHVS and CDR2 is FQNEAQ. In DNA form, the CDR3 reads TGTGCCAGCAGCTCGAGGTCCCTAAGAGATGAGCAGTTCTTC. Translation: CASSSRSLRDEQFF.

Ten or more counts support this clonotype. This chain joins TRBV20-1 and TRBJ2-5, with 12 bases that match TRBD2. The V gene end was trimmed by 7 bases and the J gene end by 2 bases; junction bases not matched to a gene: 2. The CDR3 length is 13 residues. From germline, CDR1 is DFQATT and CDR2 SNEGSKA (reference sequence). The CDR3 DNA follows: TGCAGTGTGACTAGCGGGGGACAAGAGACCCAGTACTTC. Translating gives CSVTSGGQETQYF.

The chain has TRBV30 and TRBJ1-1, with D possibly TRBD1 on 5 matching bases. Trimming cost V 2 bases and J 6 bases, with 13 bases left between them. From germline, CDR1 is GTSNPN and CDR2 SVGIG (reference sequence). The CDR3 sequence is 13 residues long. CDR3 protein: CAWSRQGSSEAFF. DNA of the CDR3: TGTGCCTGGAGTAGGCAGGGTTCATCTGAAGCTTTCTTT. The full variable domain, its missing parts supplied by reference TRBV30 and TRBJ1-1, is SQTIHQWPATLVQPVGSPLSLECTVEGTSNPNLYWYRQAAGRGLQLLFYSVGIGQISSEVPQNLSASRPQDRQFILSSKKLLLSDSGFYLCAWSRQGSSEAFFGQGTRLTVV.

This clonotype has ten or more counts. The CDR3: CASRGRDPEGVEKLFF. The CDR3 DNA reads as TGTGCCAGCAGGGGCCGGGACCCCGAAGGTGTTGAAAAACTGTTTTTT. The V gene is TRBV12-3 or TRBV12-4, the J gene TRBJ1-4, with TRBD1 as a possible D gene (5 bases). V lost 6 bases and J lost 7, with 21 bases in between. The CDR3 consists of 16 residues.

The chain links TRBV19 to TRBJ2-6; possibly TRBD1 or TRBD2 for D (5 bases each). This CDR3 region has 16 residues. The germline CDR1 and CDR2 sequences are LNHDA and SQIVND (reference sequence). The V and J ends lost 6 bases and 2 bases respectively, with 14 bases between them. CDR3 protein: CASSPRERAGANVLTF. As DNA, the CDR3 is TGTGCCAGTAGCCCCAGGGAGCGAGCTGGGGCCAACGTCCTGACTTTC.

This clonotype showed up many times. The chain uses TRBV20-1 and TRBJ2-7, with D uncertain. The CDR3 is 11 residues long. Per germline, CDR1 DFQATT and CDR2 SNEGSKA (reference sequence). V was cut by 3 bases and J by 6 bases, with 9 bases left in between. The CDR3 here is CSARGLIEQYF. CDR3 DNA sequence: TGCAGTGCTAGGGGCTTGATCGAGCAGTACTTC.

The V and J genes are TRBV6-2 or TRBV6-3 and TRBJ1-2; D gene unclear. Germline lookup yields CDR1 MNHEY and CDR2 SVGEGT. CDR3 size: 15 residues. Trimming shortened V by 7 bases and J by 2 bases, and 17 bases separated the two germline ends. CDR3 coding DNA: TGTGCCAGCATCGATTCTCCGGGCCCCAACTATGGCTACACCTTC. Translated, it gives CASIDSPGPNYGYTF.

This clonotype has a count of ten or more. The rearrangement uses TRBV6-6 and TRBJ2-7; a weak D match, TRBD1 (5 bases). The CDR3 covers 13 residues. V was clipped by 4 bases and J by 3 bases, with 10 bases between them. CDR1 and CDR2 (germline): MNHNY, SVGAGI (reference sequence). The CDR3 sequence: CASSSRVGYEQYF. The DNA for the CDR3 is TGTGCCAGCAGTTCCAGGGTCGGCTACGAGCAGTACTTC.

This clonotype has ten or more counts. The chain recombines TRBV19 with TRBJ1-3; no firm D call. Per the germline V gene, CDR1 is LNHDA and CDR2 is SQIVND (reference sequence). V lost 4 bases and J 4 bases, leaving 8 bases between the germline ends. This CDR3 contains 13 residues. The CDR3 nucleotides read TGTGCCAGTAGTAGACTCCTCGGAAACACCATATATTTT. Its translation: CASSRLLGNTIYF.

This clonotype was detected many times. This chain joins TRBV20-1 and TRBJ2-5, with a tentative D call TRBD1 (6 bases). Germline CDR1 and CDR2: DFQATT and SNEGSKA (reference sequence). The V end lost 5 bases, the J end lost 2 bases, and 15 bases lay between the germline ends. This CDR3 contains 14 residues. The DNA of the CDR3 is TGCAGTGCTCAAAAACAGGGCCTTCAAGAGACCCAGTACTTC. This codes for CSAQKQGLQETQYF.

This clonotype was counted a few times. This sequence joins TRBV20-1 and TRBJ2-7; 8 positions match TRBD2. Germline CDR1 DFQATT, CDR2 SNEGSKA (reference sequence). This CDR3 spans 14 amino acids. Trimming at V came to 4 bases and at J to 0 bases, leaving 5 bases not matched to a gene. CDR3 in DNA: TGCAGTGCTATGGCGACTAGCGTCTCCTACGAGCAGTACTTC. It translates to CSAMATSVSYEQYF.

In its sample, this clonotype was seen a few times. The chain combines TRBV7-9 with TRBJ2-2; D is undetermined. The V end was cut by 4 bases, the J end by 1 base, with 7 bases between. CDR3 length: 14 amino acids. Germline-derived CDR1 and CDR2 are SEHNR and FQNEAQ (reference sequence). DNA for the CDR3: TGTGCCAGCAGCTCCATTTTGAACACCGGGGAGCTGTTTTTT. This codes for CASSSILNTGELFF.